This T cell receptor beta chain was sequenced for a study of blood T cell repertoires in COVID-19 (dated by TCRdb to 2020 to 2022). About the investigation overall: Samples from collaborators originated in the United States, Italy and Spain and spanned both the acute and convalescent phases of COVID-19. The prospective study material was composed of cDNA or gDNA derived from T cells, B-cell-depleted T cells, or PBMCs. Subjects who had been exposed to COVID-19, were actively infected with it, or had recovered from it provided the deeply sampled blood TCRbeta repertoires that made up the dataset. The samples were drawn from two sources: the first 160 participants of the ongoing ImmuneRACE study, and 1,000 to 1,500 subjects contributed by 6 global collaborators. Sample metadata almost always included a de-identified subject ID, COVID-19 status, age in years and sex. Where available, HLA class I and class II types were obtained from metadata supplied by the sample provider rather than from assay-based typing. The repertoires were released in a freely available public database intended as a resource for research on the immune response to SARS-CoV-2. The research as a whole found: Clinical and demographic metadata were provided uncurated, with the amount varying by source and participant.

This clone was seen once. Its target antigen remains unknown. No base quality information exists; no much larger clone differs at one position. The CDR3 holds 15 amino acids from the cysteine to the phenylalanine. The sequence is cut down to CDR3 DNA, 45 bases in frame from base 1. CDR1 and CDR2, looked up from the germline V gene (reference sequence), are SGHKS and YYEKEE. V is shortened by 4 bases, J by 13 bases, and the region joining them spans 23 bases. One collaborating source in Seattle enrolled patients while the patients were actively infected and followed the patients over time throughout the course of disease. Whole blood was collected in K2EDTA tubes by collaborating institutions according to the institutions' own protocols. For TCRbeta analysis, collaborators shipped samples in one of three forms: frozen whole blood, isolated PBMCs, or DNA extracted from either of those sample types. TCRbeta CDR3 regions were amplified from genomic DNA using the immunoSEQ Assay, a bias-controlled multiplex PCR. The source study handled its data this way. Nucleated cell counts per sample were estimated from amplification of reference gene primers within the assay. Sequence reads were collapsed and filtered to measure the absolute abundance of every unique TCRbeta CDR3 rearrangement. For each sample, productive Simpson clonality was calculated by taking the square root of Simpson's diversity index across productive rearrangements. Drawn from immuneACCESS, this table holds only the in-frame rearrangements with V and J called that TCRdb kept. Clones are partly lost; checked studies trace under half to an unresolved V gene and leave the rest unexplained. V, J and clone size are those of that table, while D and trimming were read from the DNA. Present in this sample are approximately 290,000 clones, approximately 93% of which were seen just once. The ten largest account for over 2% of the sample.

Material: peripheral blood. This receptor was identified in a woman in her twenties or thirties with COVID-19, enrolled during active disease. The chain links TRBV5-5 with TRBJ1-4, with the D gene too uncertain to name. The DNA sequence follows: TGTGCCAGCAGCCCGACCGACATTACCCATGTGGGACTGTTTTTT. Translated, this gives CASSPTDITHVGLFF. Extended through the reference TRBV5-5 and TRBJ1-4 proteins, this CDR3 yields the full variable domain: DAGVTQSPTHLIKTRGQQVTLRCSPISGHKSVSWYQQVLGQGPQFIFQYYEKEERGRGNFPDRFSARQFPNYSSELNVNALLLGDSALYLCASSPTDITHVGLFFGSGTQLSVL.